This T cell receptor beta chain came from a study of response to subunit inactivated influenza vaccine. Ten or more counts support this clonotype. Its antigen remains unidentified. Study-wide findings and caveats: New T cells are recruited in small numbers by each seasonal influenza vaccination, according to the authors' suggestion.

The CDR3 runs 15 residues. The V end was cut by 2 bases, the J end by 6 bases, with 11 bases between. MiXCR was run by TCRdb on the RT-PCR reads, yielding one entry per CDR3 protein. The data contain more than 400,000 distinct CDR3 sequences, roughly 7.6% of them singletons. The clonotype originates from a man aged 45 to 75 who received an inactivated influenza vaccine. The V call is TRBV12-3 or TRBV12-4, the J call TRBJ1-6; D unresolved. This material consisted of PBMCs from blood, taken 23 months after vaccination. CDR3 loop: CASSLTGFPNSPLHF. The CDR3 nucleotides read TGTGCCAGCAGTTTAACTGGGTTCCCTAATTCACCCCTCCACTTT.